A selection of T cell receptor beta chains follows, all from one sample in a study of shared clonotypes between healthy human individuals. The data were produced by immunoSEQ multiplex PCR, yet TCRdb's version contains in-frame clones alone and is incomplete. The sample lists roughly 520,000 clones; more than 95% were seen once. Specimen: naive CD4+ T cells sorted from blood. The source is a woman in her 30s in good health. CDR3s include the opening cysteine and the closing phenylalanine or tryptophan. The D gene is left open where the match is weak. Some rows mark clone size as missing; the rest say once, few, many or name a class of expanded clone.

v_call	clone_size	j_call	d_call	cdr3_aa	cdr3_nt
TRBV9	-	TRBJ1-6	-	CASSARDDNSPLHF	TGTGCCAGCAGCGCCCGGGATGATAATTCACCCCTCCACTTT
TRBV2	-	TRBJ2-7	-	CASNRETYEQYF	TGTGCCAGCAACAGGGAGACCTACGAGCAGTACTTC
TRBV5-1	-	TRBJ2-7	-	CASSPRGSSSYEQYF	TGCGCCAGCAGCCCGCGTGGGTCGAGCTCCTACGAGCAGTACTTC
TRBV11-2	-	TRBJ2-1	-	CASSLAGSEYNEQFF	TGTGCCAGCAGCTTAGCCGGTAGCGAATACAATGAGCAGTTCTTC
TRBV5-1	-	TRBJ2-7	TRBD2	CASSPAGSLYEQYF	TGCGCCAGCAGCCCAGCGGGGTCCCTTTACGAGCAGTACTTC
TRBV25-1	-	TRBJ2-1	-	CASRPGLSVDEQFF	TGTGCCAGCAGACCGGGACTCTCCGTAGATGAGCAGTTCTTC
TRBV27	-	TRBJ2-3	TRBD1	CASSPDRGWADTQYF	TGTGCCAGCAGTCCCGACAGGGGTTGGGCAGATACGCAGTATTTT
TRBV7-2	-	TRBJ2-7	-	CASSPKGNAGLRYEQYF	TGTGCCAGCAGCCCGAAGGGGAATGCGGGGCTGCGATACGAGCAGTACTTC
TRBV25-1	-	TRBJ2-7	TRBD2	CASSGSGTTYEQYF	TGTGCCAGCAGTGGTAGCGGGACTACCTACGAGCAGTACTTC
TRBV5-1	-	TRBJ2-6	TRBD1	CASGQGTSGANVLTF	TGCGCCAGCGGACAGGGGACCTCTGGGGCCAACGTCCTGACTTTC
TRBV11-3	-	TRBJ2-2	TRBD1	CASSLGTGINGELFF	TGTGCCAGCAGCTTAGGGACAGGGATCAACGGGGAGCTGTTTTTT
TRBV19	-	TRBJ1-4	TRBD1	CASNPLDRGNEKLFF	TGTGCCAGTAACCCACTCGACAGGGGGAATGAAAAACTGTTTTTT
TRBV19	-	TRBJ2-1	TRBD1	CASSNNRGRIYNEQFF	TGTGCCAGTAGTAATAACAGGGGGCGCATCTACAATGAGCAGTTCTTC
TRBV5-4	-	TRBJ1-4	TRBD1	CASSVKGDRVREKLFF	TGTGCCAGCAGCGTCAAAGGGGACAGGGTTCGCGAAAAACTGTTTTTT
TRBV10-3	-	TRBJ2-2	-	CAISVLGTGELFF	TGTGCCATCAGTGTTCTGGGCACCGGGGAGCTGTTTTTT
TRBV10-3	-	TRBJ2-7	-	CAISAGQSSYEQYF	TGTGCCATCAGCGCGGGACAATCCTCCTACGAGCAGTACTTC
TRBV19	once	TRBJ2-1	-	CASSMRAGFSYNEQFF	TGTGCCAGTAGTATGAGGGCAGGGTTCTCCTACAATGAGCAGTTCTTC
TRBV15	once	TRBJ2-7	-	CATSRGRKAYEQYF	TGTGCCACCAGCAGAGGTAGGAAGGCCTACGAGCAGTACTTC
TRBV25-1	-	TRBJ1-4	TRBD1	CASSDWGTGGNGKLFF	TGTGCCAGCAGTGACTGGGGGACAGGGGGGAACGGAAAACTGTTTTTT
TRBV10-3	-	TRBJ2-3	-	CAISGGRGPDTQYF	TGTGCCATCAGTGGTGGCAGGGGACCAGATACGCAGTATTTT
TRBV28	-	TRBJ1-3	TRBD1	CASSLLSGQGLDTIYF	TGTGCCAGCAGCCTGCTTTCCGGACAGGGGTTAGACACCATATATTTT
TRBV30	few	TRBJ1-2	TRBD1	CARLDRAYYGYTF	TGTGCCCGTTTGGACAGGGCGTACTATGGCTACACCTTC
TRBV9	-	TRBJ2-1	TRBD2	CASSASGNNEQFF	TGTGCCAGCAGCGCTAGCGGGAACAATGAGCAGTTCTTC
TRBV2	-	TRBJ2-1	TRBD2	CASRATSGGDPNEQFF	TGTGCCAGCAGGGCTACTAGCGGGGGAGACCCCAATGAGCAGTTCTTC
TRBV5-1	-	TRBJ2-7	TRBD2	CASSPPAGLYYEQYF	TGCGCCAGCAGCCCCCCTGCGGGACTATACTACGAGCAGTACTTC
TRBV5-1	-	TRBJ1-1	-	CASSLSSGDTEAFF	TGCGCCAGCAGCTTGTCGTCAGGGGACACTGAAGCTTTCTTT
TRBV11-2	-	TRBJ2-2	TRBD2	CASSKRRSGRGNTGELFF	TGTGCCAGCAGCAAAAGACGAAGCGGGAGAGGAAACACCGGGGAGCTGTTTTTT
TRBV21-1	-	TRBJ2-1	-	CASRAVGRLPEEQFF	TGTGCCAGCAGAGCTGTTGGACGGCTCCCTGAGGAGCAGTTCTTC
TRBV15	-	TRBJ2-1	-	CATSRDKASLFF	TGTGCCACCAGCAGAGATAAAGCTAGCCTGTTCTTC
TRBV7-2	-	TRBJ2-1	TRBD2	CASSLWLAGIYEQFF	TGTGCCAGCAGCTTATGGCTAGCGGGAATCTATGAGCAGTTCTTC